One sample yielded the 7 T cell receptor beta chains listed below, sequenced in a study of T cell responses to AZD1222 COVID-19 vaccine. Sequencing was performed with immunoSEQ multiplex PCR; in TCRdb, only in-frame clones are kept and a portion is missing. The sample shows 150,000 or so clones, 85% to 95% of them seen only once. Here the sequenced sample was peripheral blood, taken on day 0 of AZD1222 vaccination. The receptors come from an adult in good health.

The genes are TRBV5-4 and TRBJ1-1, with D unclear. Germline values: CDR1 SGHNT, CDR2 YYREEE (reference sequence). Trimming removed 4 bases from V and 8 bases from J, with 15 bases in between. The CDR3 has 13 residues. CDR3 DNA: TGTGCCAGCAGCGCGGGAAAAAAATCGGAAGCTTTCTTT. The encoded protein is CASSAGKKSEAFF.

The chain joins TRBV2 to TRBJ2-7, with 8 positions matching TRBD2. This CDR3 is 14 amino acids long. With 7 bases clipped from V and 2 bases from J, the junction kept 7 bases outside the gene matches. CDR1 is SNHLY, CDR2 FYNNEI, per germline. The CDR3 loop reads CASTIGGGTYEQYF. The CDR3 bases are TGTGCCAGCACTATAGGCGGGGGGACCTACGAGCAGTACTTC.

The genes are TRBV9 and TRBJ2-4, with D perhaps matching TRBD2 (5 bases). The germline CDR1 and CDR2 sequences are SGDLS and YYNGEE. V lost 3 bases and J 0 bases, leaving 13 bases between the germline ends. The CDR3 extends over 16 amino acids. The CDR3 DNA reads TGTGCCAGCAGCGGGCCGGGGTTCTTAGCCAAAAACATTCAGTACTTC. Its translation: CASSGPGFLAKNIQYF.

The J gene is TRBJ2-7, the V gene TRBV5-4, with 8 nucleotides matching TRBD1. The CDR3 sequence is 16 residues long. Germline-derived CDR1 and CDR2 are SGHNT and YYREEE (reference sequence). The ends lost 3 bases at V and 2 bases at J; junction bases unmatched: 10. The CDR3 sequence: CASSSLRQGATYEQYF. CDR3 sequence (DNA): TGTGCCAGCAGCTCCCTAAGGCAGGGGGCTACCTACGAGCAGTACTTC.

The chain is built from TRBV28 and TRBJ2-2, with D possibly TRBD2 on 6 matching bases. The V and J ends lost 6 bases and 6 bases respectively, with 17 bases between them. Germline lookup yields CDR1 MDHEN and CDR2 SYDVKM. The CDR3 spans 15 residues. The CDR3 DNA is TGTGCCAGCAGGACGGGGAGGAAATTTCCCGGGGAGCTGTTTTTT. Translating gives CASRTGRKFPGELFF.

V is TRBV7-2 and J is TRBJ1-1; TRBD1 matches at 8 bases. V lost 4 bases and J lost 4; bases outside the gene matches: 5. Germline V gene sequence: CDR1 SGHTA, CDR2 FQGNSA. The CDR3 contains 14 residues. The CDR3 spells CASSSTGVSTEAFF. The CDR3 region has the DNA TGTGCCAGCAGCTCGACAGGGGTCAGCACTGAAGCTTTCTTT.

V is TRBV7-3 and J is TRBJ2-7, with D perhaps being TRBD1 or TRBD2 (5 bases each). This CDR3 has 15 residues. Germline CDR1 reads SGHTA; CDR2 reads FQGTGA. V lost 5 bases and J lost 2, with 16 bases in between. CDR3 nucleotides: TGTGCCAGCAGCCCCCGTAGGGACCTACCCTACGAGCAGTACTTC. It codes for CASSPRRDLPYEQYF.